Presented here are 32 T cell receptor beta chains from one specimen sequenced in a study of shared clonotypes between healthy human individuals. The method was immunoSEQ multiplex PCR; TCRdb's version includes in-frame clones alone and lacks a portion of them. The repertoire has over a million clones, about 80% of them found once; the top ten carry 0.55% to 0.7%. The sequenced sample was memory CD4+ T cells from PBMCs. As for subset: CD45RA-negative fraction. These TCRs come from a man younger than 30 in good health. Some clones in this sample may be carry-over from other donors' samples.

The chain is built from TRBV6-6 and TRBJ1-2; D is unclear. V was clipped by 5 bases and J by 8 bases, with 18 bases between them. In germline, CDR1 is MNHNY, CDR2 SVGAGI (reference sequence). CDR3 length: 14 residues. CDR3 loop: CASSDQESTWGYTF. As DNA, the CDR3 is TGTGCCAGCAGTGACCAGGAGTCAACCTGGGGCTACACCTTC.

The J gene is TRBJ1-5, the V gene TRBV4-1; D unresolved. Between the trimmed V and J ends, which lost 1 base and 4 bases, there was a span of 8 bases. The CDR3 is 14 amino acids. Germline lookup yields CDR1 MGHRA and CDR2 YSYEKL. The CDR3 protein is CASSQVQQNQPQHF. The CDR3 DNA sequence: TGCGCCAGCAGCCAAGTACAGCAGAATCAGCCCCAGCATTTT.

The chain uses TRBV4-1 and TRBJ1-5; D not resolved. Per the germline V gene, CDR1 is MGHRA and CDR2 is YSYEKL. V was trimmed by 4 bases and J by 0 bases, leaving 10 bases between them. The CDR3 covers 15 residues. In DNA form, the CDR3 reads TGCGCCAGCAGCCCCAAAGAGAATAGCAATCAGCCCCAGCATTTT. Translating gives CASSPKENSNQPQHF.

This chain uses TRBV5-1 with TRBJ2-3; 7 bases line up with TRBD2. From germline, CDR1 is SGHRS and CDR2 YFSETQ. The trim removed 6 bases at V and 8 bases at J, leaving 12 bases unmatched. The CDR3 sequence is 14 residues long. CDR3 in DNA: TGCGCCAGCAAGGGCGTGGCGGGAGCGGTTACGCAGTATTTT. Its translation is CASKGVAGAVTQYF.

This clone appeared many times. This sequence joins TRBV11-1 and TRBJ2-1, with D hard to call. Trimming shortened V by 0 bases and J by 2 bases, and 2 bases separated the two germline ends. Germline V gives CDR1 SGHAT, CDR2 FQDESV (reference sequence). CDR3 length equals 13 residues. The CDR3 nucleotides are TGTGCCAGCAGCTTAGCGGCCTACAATGAGCAGTTCTTC. Its translation is CASSLAAYNEQFF.

The V and J genes are TRBV9 and TRBJ2-2; D may be TRBD1 (6 bases). This CDR3 contains 15 residues. Trimming took 0 bases from V and 2 from J, leaving 8 bases between them. From germline, CDR1 is SGDLS and CDR2 YYNGEE. The chain's CDR3 is CASSVVGHNTGELFF. CDR3 DNA: TGTGCCAGCAGCGTAGTGGGACACAACACCGGGGAGCTGTTTTTT. Full variable domain (outside the CDR3, taken from reference TRBV9 and TRBJ2-2): DSGVTQTPKHLITATGQRVTLRCSPRSGDLSVYWYQQSLDQGLQFLIQYYNGEERAKGNILERFSAQQFPDLHSELNLSSLELGDSALYFCASSVVGHNTGELFFGEGSRLTVL.

This chain joins TRBV28 and TRBJ2-3; D possibly matches TRBD1 or TRBD2 (5 bases each). The CDR3 contains 13 residues. Between the trimmed V and J ends, which lost 6 bases and 5 bases, there was a span of 12 bases. Germline V gives CDR1 MDHEN, CDR2 SYDVKM. The CDR3 loop reads CASRSTGGDTQYF. CDR3 bases: TGTGCCAGCAGATCAACTGGGGGAGATACGCAGTATTTT.

This rearrangement joins TRBV7-7 to TRBJ2-1; 7 bases map to TRBD2. CDR1 is SSHAT, CDR2 FNYEAQ, per germline (reference sequence). The CDR3 has 15 amino acids. Trimming at V came to 2 bases and at J to 3 bases, leaving 4 bases not matched to a gene. As DNA, the CDR3 is TGTGCCAGCAGCTTAATGGCGGGGGACTACAATGAGCAGTTCTTC. Its translation is CASSLMAGDYNEQFF.

The gene calls are TRBV4-1 and TRBJ2-2; 7 bases line up with TRBD1. V lost 1 base and J lost 5; bases outside the gene matches: 4. The germline V gene encodes CDR1 MGHRA and CDR2 YSYEKL. There are 15 residues in the CDR3. In nucleotides, the CDR3 is TGCGCCAGCAGCCAAGGACAGGGCGGAACCGGGGAGCTGTTTTTT. The encoded protein is CASSQGQGGTGELFF.

For this clone: A read error likely explains this, since a far larger clone differs by one base. The same CDR3 is also encoded by other DNA sequences in this sample. The J gene is TRBJ1-2, the V gene TRBV30; the D is unclear. Germline CDR1 GTSNPN, CDR2 SVGIG (reference sequence). This CDR3 region has 13 residues. CDR3 residues: CAWSEMTHYGYTF. CDR3 coding DNA: TGTGCCTGGAGTGAGATGACTCACTATGGATACACCTTC.

J is TRBJ2-3 and V is TRBV28; 9 bases line up with TRBD1. The V segment lost 5 bases and the J segment 3 bases; nucleotides outside the gene matches: 6. CDR3 length equals 15 residues. The germline CDR1 and CDR2 sequences are MDHEN and SYDVKM. The CDR3 bases are TGTGCCAGCAGTCCACAGGGGGCGCAGACAGATACGCAGTATTTT. Residues: CASSPQGAQTDTQYF.

This chain joins TRBV6-1 and TRBJ2-1, with D possibly matching TRBD1 (6 bases). The CDR3 has 15 residues. CDR1 and CDR2 (germline): MNHNS, SASEGT. Trimming removed 10 bases at V and 3 bases at J, with 19 bases between. Written as DNA, the CDR3 is TGTGCCACCACTTCGGACAGCAAACTCTACAATGAGCAGTTCTTC. Encoded protein: CATTSDSKLYNEQFF.

The genes are TRBV5-1 and TRBJ1-4; a weak D match, TRBD1 (5 bases). The CDR3 contains 15 residues. With 7 bases removed from V and 6 bases from J, the gap between germline ends came to 19 bases. From germline, CDR1 is SGHRS and CDR2 YFSETQ. In nucleotides, the CDR3 is TGCGCCAGCTCCATGGGGGGGGGACCCGATGAAAAACTGTTTTTT. Residues: CASSMGGGPDEKLFF.

The V and J genes are TRBV7-9 and TRBJ1-2; 11 nucleotides align to TRBD1. The CDR3 runs to 15 residues. Germline CDR1 SEHNR, CDR2 FQNEAQ (reference sequence). The trim removed 4 bases at V and 3 bases at J, leaving 4 bases unmatched. The DNA for the CDR3 is TGTGCCAGCAGCTCGGGACAGGGGGTTCACTATGGCTACACCTTC. Translating it yields CASSSGQGVHYGYTF.

The gene calls are TRBV9 and TRBJ2-1; TRBD2 is a possible D gene (5 bases). The CDR3 consists of 14 residues. Trimming took off 2 bases at V and 9 bases at J, with 15 bases between the two ends. CDR1 is SGDLS, CDR2 YYNGEE, per germline. DNA of the CDR3: TGTGCCAGCAGCGTCTGGTCAGCGGCCGGTGAGCAGTTCTTC. Protein sequence: CASSVWSAAGEQFF.

In the case of this clone: It may be a read error: a sequence one base away is much more abundant. V usage is TRBV20-1 and J usage is TRBJ1-3, with D unclear. CDR1 DFQATT and CDR2 SNEGSKA come from the germline V gene (reference sequence). The length of the CDR3 is 11 residues. CDR3 coding DNA: TGCAGTGCTGAACAAGGAAACACCATGTATTTT. It is translated as CSAEQGNTMYF.

V gene TRBV28 combines with J gene TRBJ1-1, with D possibly TRBD1 on 5 matching bases. The V end was cut by 8 bases, the J end by 6 bases, with 13 bases between. The length of the CDR3 is 12 residues. Germline V lookup: CDR1 MDHEN, CDR2 SYDVKM. CDR3 sequence: CASDDRMAEAFF. CDR3 nucleotides: TGTGCCAGCGATGACAGAATGGCTGAAGCTTTCTTT.

Of note for this clone: This sample includes further DNA sequences coding for the same CDR3. The chain is built from TRBV6-5 and TRBJ1-1, with TRBD1 identical over 7 bases. The germline gives CDR1 MNHEY, CDR2 SVGAGI. V was pared by 5 bases and J by 5 bases, with 5 bases of the junction left unmatched. There are 13 residues in the CDR3. CDR3 in DNA: TGTGCCAGCAGTCCCTCAGGGGGTACTGAAGCTTTCTTT. Translation: CASSPSGGTEAFF.

This chain links TRBV7-2 with TRBJ2-2; 7 positions match TRBD1. Germline trimming cut 5 bases from V and 2 bases from J; bases unmatched to any gene: 8. The germline gives CDR1 SGHTA, CDR2 FQGNSA. The length of the CDR3 is 16 residues. The CDR3 DNA follows: TGTGCCAGCAGCCTCTTCAGGACAGGCAACACCGGGGAGCTGTTTTTT. It is translated as CASSLFRTGNTGELFF.

J is TRBJ2-5 and V is TRBV10-2, with 9 bases that match TRBD1. CDR3 size: 15 residues. The V gene end was trimmed by 5 bases and the J gene end by 1 base; junction bases not matched to a gene: 5. Germline CDR1 is WSHSY and CDR2 is SAAADI. The CDR3 sequence is CASSPGTGFQETQYF. The CDR3 nucleotides read TGCGCCAGCAGTCCCGGGACAGGGTTCCAAGAGACCCAGTACTTC.

V gene TRBV30 combines with J gene TRBJ1-2; no clear D. V was pared by 6 bases and J by 4 bases, with 12 bases between. The germline gives CDR1 GTSNPN, CDR2 SVGIG (reference sequence). The CDR3 has 12 residues. CDR3 region: CACRPPPYGYTF. In DNA form, the CDR3 reads TGTGCCTGTAGGCCACCCCCCTATGGCTACACCTTC. The variable domain in full, with the rest retrieved from reference TRBV30 and TRBJ1-2, is SQTIHQWPATLVQPVGSPLSLECTVEGTSNPNLYWYRQAAGRGLQLLFYSVGIGQISSEVPQNLSASRPQDRQFILSSKKLLLSDSGFYLCACRPPPYGYTFGSGTRLTVV.

The chain employs TRBV5-4 and TRBJ2-1; 8 bases map to TRBD1. The length of the CDR3 is 16 residues. CDR1 is SGHNT and CDR2 is YYREEE in the germline V gene (reference sequence). V was clipped by 2 bases and J by 10 bases; unmatched bases: 14. The CDR3 DNA reads as TGTGCCAGCAGCTTCGGGGCTCGACAGGGGTTCGGGGAGCAGTTCTTC. Protein: CASSFGARQGFGEQFF. The full variable domain, rest sourced from reference TRBV5-4 and TRBJ2-1, is ETGVTQSPTHLIKTRGQQVTLRCSSQSGHNTVSWYQQALGQGPQFIFQYYREEENGRGNFPPRFSGLQFPNYSSELNVNALELDDSALYLCASSFGARQGFGEQFFGPGTRLTVL.

J is TRBJ1-1 and V is TRBV6-5, with no clear D. The CDR3 covers 14 residues. Germline V gives CDR1 MNHEY, CDR2 SVGAGI. V lost 4 bases, J lost 1 base, and 10 bases lay in between. CDR3 in amino acids: CASSFRDWNTEAFF. The CDR3 nucleotides read TGTGCCAGCAGTTTTCGAGACTGGAACACTGAAGCTTTCTTT.

This clone was observed a single time. V and J are TRBV5-6 and TRBJ1-1; D remains unclear. Trimming removed 4 bases from V and 1 base from J, with 11 bases in between. The CDR3 has 14 amino acids. CDR1 SGHDT and CDR2 YYEEEE come from the germline V gene. The CDR3 DNA follows: TGTGCCAGCAGCGACGGTGGGGAGAACACTGAAGCTTTCTTT. Amino acid sequence: CASSDGGENTEAFF.

J is TRBJ2-7 and V is TRBV10-1; 11 bases agree with TRBD2. Trimming removed 5 bases from V and 5 bases from J; junction bases left unmatched: 8. Germline loops: CDR1 WNHNN, CDR2 SYGVQD (reference sequence). There are 15 residues in the CDR3. CDR3 sequence: CASSISLAGEDEQYF. CDR3 DNA: TGCGCCAGCAGTATCTCACTAGCGGGAGAAGACGAGCAGTACTTC.

V and J are TRBV28 and TRBJ2-1, with a weak D call TRBD1 (6 bases). CDR1 and CDR2 (germline): MDHEN, SYDVKM. The CDR3 is made up of 14 amino acids. V dropped 5 bases and J dropped 9 bases, with 17 bases sitting between them. CDR3: CASSISTGMREQFF. Here the CDR3 DNA reads TGTGCCAGCAGTATTTCAACAGGGATGCGTGAGCAGTTCTTC.

This clone was observed a few times. The V and J genes are TRBV27 and TRBJ1-5; D is ambiguous. The V and J ends lost 2 bases and 7 bases respectively, with 9 bases between them. The CDR3 sequence is 13 residues long. In germline, CDR1 is MNHEY, CDR2 SMNVEV (reference sequence). CDR3 in amino acids: CASSLTFRQPQHF. The CDR3 DNA sequence: TGTGCCAGCAGTTTAACATTCCGCCAGCCCCAGCATTTT.

The chain recombines TRBV19 with TRBJ1-2; D remains ambiguous. Trimming took 4 bases from V and 4 from J, leaving 16 bases between them. CDR1 is LNHDA and CDR2 is SQIVND in the germline V gene (reference sequence). There are 15 residues in the CDR3. The CDR3 spells CASSSPGGSSYGYTF. CDR3 DNA sequence: TGTGCCAGTAGTAGCCCGGGTGGGTCGAGCTATGGCTACACCTTC.

In this sample, this clone turned up many times. J is TRBJ1-1 and V is TRBV14; D not certain. The CDR3 runs 16 residues. The V gene lost 2 bases and the J gene lost 0 bases, with 13 bases spanning the gap. Germline CDR1 SGHDN, CDR2 FVKESK. CDR3 nucleotide sequence: TGTGCCAGCAGCCAATACGGAGGCAGCCTGAACACTGAAGCTTTCTTT. Amino acids: CASSQYGGSLNTEAFF.

This clone appeared once. The chain recombines TRBV2 with TRBJ1-1; TRBD1 matches at 10 bases. The germline V gene encodes CDR1 SNHLY and CDR2 FYNNEI. After removal of 5 bases from V and 5 bases from J, the junction contained 5 bases not matched to a gene. There are 14 residues in the CDR3. The CDR3 DNA reads as TGTGCCAGCAGTACCCGGACAGGGGGTACTGAAGCTTTCTTT. This translates into CASSTRTGGTEAFF.

As to this clone: Given a much more abundant clone one base away, this may be a read error. Other DNA sequences within the sample encode an identical CDR3. The chain is built from TRBV29-1 and TRBJ2-4; 7 nucleotides line up with TRBD1. Looked up from germline, CDR1 is SQVTM and CDR2 is ANQGSEA. The CDR3 is 12 amino acids. In DNA form, the CDR3 reads TGCAGCGTTGAAGGGGACAGAAACATCCAGTACTTC. This translates into CSVEGDRNIQYF.

CDR3 protein: CASSGDTASYNEQFF. The CDR3 coding sequence is TGTGCCAGCAGTGGGGACACCGCTTCCTACAATGAGCAGTTCTTC. V is TRBV2 and J is TRBJ2-1; a weak D match, TRBD1 (6 bases). The V gene's germline CDR1 is SNHLY and CDR2 FYNNEI. The length of the CDR3 is 15 residues. V was trimmed by 4 bases and J by 1 base, leaving 11 bases between them.